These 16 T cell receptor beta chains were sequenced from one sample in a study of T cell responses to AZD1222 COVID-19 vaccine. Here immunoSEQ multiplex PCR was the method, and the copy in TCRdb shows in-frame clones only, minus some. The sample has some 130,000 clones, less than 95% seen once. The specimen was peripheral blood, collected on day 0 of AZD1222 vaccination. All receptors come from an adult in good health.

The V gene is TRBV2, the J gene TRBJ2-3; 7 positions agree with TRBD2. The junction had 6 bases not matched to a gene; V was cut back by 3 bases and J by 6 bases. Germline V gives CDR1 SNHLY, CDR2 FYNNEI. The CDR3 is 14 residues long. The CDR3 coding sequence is TGTGCCAGCAGTGATCTGGGAGGGGTGGATACGCAGTATTTT. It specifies CASSDLGGVDTQYF.

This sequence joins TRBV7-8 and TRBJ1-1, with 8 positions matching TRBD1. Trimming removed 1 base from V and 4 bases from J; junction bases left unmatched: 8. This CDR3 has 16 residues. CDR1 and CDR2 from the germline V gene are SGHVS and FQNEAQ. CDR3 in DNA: TGTGCCAGCAGCTTAGGTCCAGGGGGCGAATCCACTGAAGCTTTCTTT. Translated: CASSLGPGGESTEAFF.

This CDR3 reads CASKKGTGTVLGYTF. The CDR3 DNA is TGTGCCAGCAAGAAAGGGACGGGGACCGTTCTCGGCTACACCTTC. V is TRBV9 and J is TRBJ1-2; the D gene is possibly TRBD1 (5 bases). CDR1 SGDLS and CDR2 YYNGEE come from the germline V gene. This CDR3 has 15 residues. Between the trimmed V and J ends, which lost 6 bases and 8 bases, there was a span of 23 bases.

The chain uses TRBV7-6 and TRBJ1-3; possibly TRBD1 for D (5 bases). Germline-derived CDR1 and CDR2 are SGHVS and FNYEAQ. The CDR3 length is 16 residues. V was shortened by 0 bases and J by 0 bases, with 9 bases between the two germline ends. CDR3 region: CASSLAGTLSGNTIYF. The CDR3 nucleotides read TGTGCCAGCAGCTTAGCAGGGACGCTCTCTGGAAACACCATATATTTT.

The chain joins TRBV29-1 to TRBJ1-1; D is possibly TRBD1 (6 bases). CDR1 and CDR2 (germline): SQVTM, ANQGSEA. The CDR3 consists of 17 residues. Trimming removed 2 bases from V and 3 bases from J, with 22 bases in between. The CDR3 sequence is CSVEPPQWGARDTEAFF. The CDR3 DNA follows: TGCAGCGTTGAACCACCTCAGTGGGGGGCCAGGGACACTGAAGCTTTCTTT.

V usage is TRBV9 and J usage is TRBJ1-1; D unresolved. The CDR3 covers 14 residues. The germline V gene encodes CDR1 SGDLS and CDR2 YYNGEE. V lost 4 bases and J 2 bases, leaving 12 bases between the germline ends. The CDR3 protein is CASSRISFNTEAFF. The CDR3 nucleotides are TGTGCCAGCAGCCGGATCTCGTTTAACACTGAAGCTTTCTTT.

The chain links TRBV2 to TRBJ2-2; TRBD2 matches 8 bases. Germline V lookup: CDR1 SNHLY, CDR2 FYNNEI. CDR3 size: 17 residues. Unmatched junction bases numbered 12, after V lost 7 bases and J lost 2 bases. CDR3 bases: TGTGCCAGCAACACTTTCGGGACTAGACTCAACACCGGGGAGCTGTTTTTT. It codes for CASNTFGTRLNTGELFF.

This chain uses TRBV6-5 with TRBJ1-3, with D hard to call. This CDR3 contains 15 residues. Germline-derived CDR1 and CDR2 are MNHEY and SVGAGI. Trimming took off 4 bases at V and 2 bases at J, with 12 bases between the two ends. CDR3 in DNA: TGTGCCAGCAGTTCCTTGAAAGGAGCTGGAAACACCATATATTTT. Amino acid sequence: CASSSLKGAGNTIYF.

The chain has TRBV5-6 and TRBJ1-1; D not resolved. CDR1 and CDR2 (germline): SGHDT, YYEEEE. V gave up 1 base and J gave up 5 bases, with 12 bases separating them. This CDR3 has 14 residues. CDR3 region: CASSLLRAGTEAFF. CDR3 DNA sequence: TGTGCCAGCAGCTTGTTGAGGGCGGGAACTGAAGCTTTCTTT.

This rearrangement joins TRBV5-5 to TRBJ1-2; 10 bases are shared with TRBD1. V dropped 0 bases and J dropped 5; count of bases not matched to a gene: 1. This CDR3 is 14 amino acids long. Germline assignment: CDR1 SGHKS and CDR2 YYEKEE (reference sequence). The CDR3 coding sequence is TGTGCCAGCAGCTTGGGGGGACAGGGGTATGGCTACACCTTC. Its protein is CASSLGGQGYGYTF.

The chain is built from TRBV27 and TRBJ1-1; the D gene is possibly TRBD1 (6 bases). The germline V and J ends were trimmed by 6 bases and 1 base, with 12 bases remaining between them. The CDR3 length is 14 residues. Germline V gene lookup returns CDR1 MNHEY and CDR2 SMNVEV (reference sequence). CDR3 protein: CASSRQVENTEAFF. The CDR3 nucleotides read TGTGCCAGCAGCCGACAGGTAGAGAACACTGAAGCTTTCTTT.

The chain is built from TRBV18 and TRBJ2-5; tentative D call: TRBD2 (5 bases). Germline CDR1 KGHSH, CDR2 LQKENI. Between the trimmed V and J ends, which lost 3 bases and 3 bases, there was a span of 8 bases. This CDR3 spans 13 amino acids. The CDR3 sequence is CASSPYGEETQYF. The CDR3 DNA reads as TGTGCCAGCTCACCCTACGGGGAAGAGACCCAGTACTTC.

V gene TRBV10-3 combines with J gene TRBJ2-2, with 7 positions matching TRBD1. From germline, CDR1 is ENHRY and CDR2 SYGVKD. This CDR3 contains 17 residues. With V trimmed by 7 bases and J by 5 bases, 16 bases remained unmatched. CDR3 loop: CAIMRDRVDRATGELFF. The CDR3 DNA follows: TGTGCCATCATGAGGGATAGGGTCGACAGGGCGACCGGGGAGCTGTTTTTT.

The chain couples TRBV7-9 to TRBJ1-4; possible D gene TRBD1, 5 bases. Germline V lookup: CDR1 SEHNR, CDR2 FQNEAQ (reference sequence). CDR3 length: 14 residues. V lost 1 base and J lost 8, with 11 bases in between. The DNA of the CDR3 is TGTGCCAGCAGCTTAGGCCAGGGCCGAGAAAAACTGTTTTTT. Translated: CASSLGQGREKLFF.

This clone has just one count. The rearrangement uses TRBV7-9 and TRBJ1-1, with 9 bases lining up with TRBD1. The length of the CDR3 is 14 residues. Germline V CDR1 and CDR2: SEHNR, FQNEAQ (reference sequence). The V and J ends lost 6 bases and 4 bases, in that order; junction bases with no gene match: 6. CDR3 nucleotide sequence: TGTGCCAGCAGAACGGGACAGGGAGGCACTGAAGCTTTCTTT. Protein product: CASRTGQGGTEAFF.

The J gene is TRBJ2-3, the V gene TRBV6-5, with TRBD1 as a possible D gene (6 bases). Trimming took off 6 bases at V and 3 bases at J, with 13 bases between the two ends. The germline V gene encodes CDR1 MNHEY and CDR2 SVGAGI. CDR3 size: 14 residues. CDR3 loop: CASRTGQGTDTQYF. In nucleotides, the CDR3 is TGTGCCAGCAGAACGGGTCAGGGGACAGATACGCAGTATTTT.